This TCR beta chain was documented in a study of CD8+ T cells in alopecia areata. Study details: The drug, oral tofacitinib, was given to treated patients at 5 to 10 mg twice daily.

Turning to this clone: The target antigen is unknown.

The CDR3 is 14 residues long. V was pared by 4 bases and J by 7 bases, with 7 bases of the junction left unmatched. Germline-derived CDR1 and CDR2 are SGHRS and YFSETQ. Overall study findings and caveats: Normal scalp had lower clonality than lesional scalp, with alopecia totalis/universalis lesions showing this most strongly. Mice showed clearer TCR sharing than patients did, a gap that was possibly HLA-related. When scalp samples are sequenced, resident alphabeta T cells of normal skin are also captured.

RNA, once extracted, was reverse transcribed into cDNA for use as the sequencing template. Some clones are missing from TCRdb's copy, which holds only in-frame ones; the method was immunoSEQ multiplex PCR. Among roughly 200,000 clones listed, more than 60% were seen once. The sequences come from CD4+ T cells sorted from blood, collected at week 0. The source is a human donor with alopecia areata. The rearrangement uses TRBV5-1 and TRBJ1-4; TRBD1 agrees at 7 bases. The CDR3 here is CASSETGSGEKLFF. CDR3 DNA sequence: TGCGCCAGCAGCGAGACAGGGTCCGGTGAAAAACTGTTTTTT.